This T cell receptor (beta chain) was profiled in a study of blood T cell repertoires in COVID-19. At the level of the study: The analysed material was cDNA or gDNA that came from T cells, B-cell-depleted T cells, or PBMCs.

Sequencing was performed with immunoSEQ multiplex PCR; in TCRdb, only in-frame clones are kept and a portion is missing. The data contain hundreds of thousands of clones, 80% to 90% of them singletons. CDR3 length: 13 amino acids. Trimming shortened V by 4 bases and J by 6 bases, and 13 bases separated the two germline ends. Germline loops: CDR1 SQVTM, CDR2 ANQGSEA. Living in 24 US areas, the participants were between roughly 18 and 89 years of age. Cohort assignment relied on participant-reported clinical history. Recovered status in Cohort 3 required two negative PCRs, clearance, or symptom resolution.

The V call is TRBV29-1, the J call TRBJ2-1, with TRBD1 as a possible D gene (5 bases). The receptor's source is a woman between 18 and 29 years old who had recovered from COVID-19. Sequencing input: PBMCs or T cells enriched from blood (not recorded which). CDR3: CSVALGRANEQFF. DNA for the CDR3: TGCAGCGTTGCCCTGGGCAGGGCCAATGAGCAGTTCTTC.